This entry lists 11 T cell receptor beta chains sequenced from one sample in a study of T cells after yellow fever vaccination. In TCRdb, the 5' RACE reads were re-called with MiXCR into one record per CDR3 protein. Of under 550,000 distinct CDR3 sequences listed, less than 25% were seen once; the top ten hold about 16%. The source was PBMCs, collected approximately 22 days after the first yellow fever vaccination. These receptors came from a man aged 18 to 30 who received the YFV17D yellow fever vaccine.

The sample holds a few counts of this clonotype. V and J are TRBV3-1 and TRBJ1-2; D gene uncertain. Germline V gene lookup returns CDR1 LGHDT and CDR2 YNNKEL (reference sequence). V lost 0 bases and J 4 bases, leaving 6 bases between the germline ends. CDR3 length equals 13 residues. The CDR3 here is CASSQDRSYGYTF. Here the CDR3 DNA reads TGTGCCAGCAGCCAAGATCGCAGCTATGGCTACACCTTC.

V is TRBV5-1 and J is TRBJ2-1, with D possibly being TRBD2 (6 bases). V dropped 0 bases and J dropped 7 bases, with 14 bases sitting between them. The CDR3 contains 15 residues. Germline V gives CDR1 SGHRS, CDR2 YFSETQ. The CDR3 nucleotides are TGCGCCAGCAGCTTGGTCCCGCGGGGAGGTAATGAGCAGTTCTTC. Encoded protein: CASSLVPRGGNEQFF. Filled out from reference TRBV5-1 and TRBJ2-1, the complete variable domain reads KAGVTQTPRYLIKTRGQQVTLSCSPISGHRSVSWYQQTPGQGLQFLFEYFSETQRNKGNFPGRFSGRQFSNSRSEMNVSTLELGDSALYLCASSLVPRGGNEQFFGPGTRLTVL.

This clonotype was picked up a small number of times. This chain uses TRBV20-1 with TRBJ1-1; weak D call: TRBD1 (6 bases). Germline V gene sequence: CDR1 DFQATT, CDR2 SNEGSKA (reference sequence). The CDR3 runs 13 residues. V lost 6 bases to trimming and J lost 2 bases, with 13 bases between them. CDR3 nucleotide sequence: TGCAGTGCGGAACGACAGGCTAACACTGAAGCTTTCTTT. This codes for CSAERQANTEAFF.

This clonotype was seen only a few times. J is TRBJ2-1 and V is TRBV24-1, with TRBD2 as a possible D gene (6 bases). V shed 3 bases and J shed 7 bases, with 21 bases lying between them. The germline gives CDR1 KGHDR, CDR2 SFDVKD. This CDR3 comprises 17 residues. The CDR3 DNA reads as TGTGCCACCAGTGATACGGGGGAGTCGTTGTTTTGGAATGAGCAGTTCTTC. It translates to CATSDTGESLFWNEQFF.

This clonotype appeared a few times. V is TRBV10-3 and J is TRBJ2-1; D is possibly TRBD1 (6 bases). Per the germline V gene, CDR1 is ENHRY and CDR2 is SYGVKD. CDR3 length: 15 residues. V gave up 8 bases and J gave up 7 bases, with 21 bases separating them. CDR3 in amino acids: CAIAPEGVLGNEQFF. Written as DNA, the CDR3 is TGTGCCATCGCACCCGAGGGGGTCTTGGGGAATGAGCAGTTCTTC.

The chain carries TRBV6-2 or TRBV6-3 and TRBJ2-2, with unresolved D. The CDR3 length is 15 residues. Between the trimmed V and J ends, which lost 7 bases and 3 bases, there was a span of 15 bases. Germline lookup yields CDR1 MNHEY and CDR2 SVGEGT. The CDR3 DNA sequence: TGTGCCAGCACTCCGGTGGCGGCCGACACCGGGGAGCTGTTTTTT. This gives the protein CASTPVAADTGELFF.

The rearrangement links TRBV6-2 or TRBV6-3 to TRBJ2-3; 8 bases fit TRBD2. V shed 2 bases, J shed 1 base, and the junction held 2 bases outside the gene matches. Germline CDR1 is MNHEY and CDR2 is SVGEGT. CDR3 length: 15 amino acids. The CDR3, as DNA: TGTGCCAGCAGTTACGCGACTAGCGGCACAGATACGCAGTATTTT. Protein: CASSYATSGTDTQYF.

This chain joins TRBV2 and TRBJ2-1, with 9 positions matching TRBD1. In germline, CDR1 is SNHLY, CDR2 FYNNEI. The V segment lost 6 bases and the J segment 8 bases; nucleotides outside the gene matches: 8. There are 14 residues in the CDR3. The CDR3 reads CASRGTGNIDEQFF. The CDR3 coding sequence is TGTGCCAGCAGAGGGACAGGGAATATTGATGAGCAGTTCTTC.

The chain links TRBV12-3 or TRBV12-4 to TRBJ1-2; D is undetermined. The CDR3 spans 11 residues. V gave up 4 bases and J gave up 6 bases, with 6 bases separating them. CDR3 residues: CASSSADGYTF. The CDR3 coding sequence is TGTGCCAGCAGTTCTGCGGATGGCTACACCTTC.

The chain couples TRBV19 to TRBJ2-2; no firm D call. The germline gives CDR1 LNHDA, CDR2 SQIVND (reference sequence). The V end lost 2 bases, the J end lost 7 bases, and 17 bases lay between the germline ends. The CDR3 has 16 amino acids. The CDR3 sequence: CASSIIRAPLNGELFF. DNA of the CDR3: TGTGCCAGTAGTATAATAAGGGCCCCCTTAAACGGGGAGCTGTTTTTT.

This clonotype was observed a handful of times. V usage is TRBV12-3 or TRBV12-4 and J usage is TRBJ2-7; D is unresolved. Trimming removed 5 bases at V and 5 bases at J, with 10 bases between. CDR3 length: 12 amino acids. The CDR3 is CASSSTRDEQYF. CDR3 DNA sequence: TGTGCCAGCAGTAGCACAAGGGACGAGCAGTACTTC.